The 3 T cell receptor beta chains below all came from one sample that was sequenced in a study of T-cell reconstitution after alpha-beta-depleted transplantation in children. Unique molecular identifiers tagged the TCRbeta library. In TCRdb, the PCR reads were re-called with MiXCR into one record per CDR3 protein. The sample has about 460,000 distinct CDR3 sequences, over 9.5% seen once. This specimen was PBMCs, taken before TCRalphabeta/CD19-depleted stem cell transplant. These receptors came from a child aged 2-15 years with inherited bone marrow failure, due to receive a stem cell transplant.

This clonotype was found a few times. The V and J genes are TRBV5-1 and TRBJ1-1; 8 bases align to TRBD1. The CDR3 is 14 residues long. Germline trimming cut 1 base from V and 5 bases from J; bases unmatched to any gene: 4. Per the germline V gene, CDR1 is SGHRS and CDR2 is YFSETQ. The chain's CDR3 is CASSLRTGPTEAFF. The CDR3 DNA is TGCGCCAGCAGCTTGAGGACAGGGCCAACTGAAGCTTTCTTT.

The rearrangement links TRBV19 to TRBJ2-1, with 7 bases aligning to TRBD2. Trimming removed 3 bases from V and 1 base from J; junction bases left unmatched: 9. Germline-derived CDR1 and CDR2 are LNHDA and SQIVND (reference sequence). The CDR3 runs to 17 residues. CDR3 protein: CASSIIWGGRSYNEQFF. In DNA, the CDR3 is TGTGCCAGTAGTATCATTTGGGGCGGGAGATCCTACAATGAGCAGTTCTTC. The full variable domain, its missing parts supplied by reference TRBV19 and TRBJ2-1, is DGGITQSPKYLFRKEGQNVTLSCEQNLNHDAMYWYRQDPGQGLRLIYYSQIVNDFQKGDIAEGYSVSREKKESFPLTVTSAQKNPTAFYLCASSIIWGGRSYNEQFFGPGTRLTVL.

This clonotype was picked up many times. V usage is TRBV29-1 and J usage is TRBJ2-7; D is unclear. Trimming cost V 0 bases and J 4 bases, with 19 bases left between them. The CDR3 extends over 16 amino acids. Germline CDR1 SQVTM, CDR2 ANQGSEA. This CDR3 is CSVEDGLEGLSYEQYF. The CDR3 DNA reads as TGCAGCGTTGAAGATGGGTTAGAAGGCCTATCGTACGAGCAGTACTTC.